What follows is one TCR beta chain and its context. The antigen is unknown. Germline values: CDR1 SGHNT, CDR2 YYREEE (reference sequence). V dropped 3 bases and J dropped 3; count of bases not matched to a gene: 10. The CDR3 length is 16 residues. The entry originates in a study of somatic mutations in cytotoxic T cells in rheumatoid arthritis. General study findings and limits: Levels of CD8+ T-cell clonality in rheumatoid arthritis patients were statistically indistinguishable from those seen in age-matched healthy controls, with no significant difference. The slightly lower representation of TRBV07 among rheumatoid arthritis patients did not undergo correction for multiple comparisons. Greater age accompanied higher CD8+ clonality in rheumatoid arthritis patients, a pattern that was absent in healthy controls.

The method was immunoSEQ multiplex PCR; TCRdb's version includes in-frame clones alone and lacks a portion of them. Seen here are 20,000 to 25,000 clones, around 84% observed once, and the top ten hold about 20%. The sequenced sample consisted of CD8+ T cells sorted from blood. The rearrangement uses TRBV5-4 and TRBJ2-7; 9 bases match TRBD1. This sequence was found in a woman aged 45-65 years in good health. The CDR3 coding sequence is TGTGCCAGCAGCTCAGCGGACAGGGGCGCTCGCTACGAGCAGTACTTC. It specifies CASSSADRGARYEQYF.